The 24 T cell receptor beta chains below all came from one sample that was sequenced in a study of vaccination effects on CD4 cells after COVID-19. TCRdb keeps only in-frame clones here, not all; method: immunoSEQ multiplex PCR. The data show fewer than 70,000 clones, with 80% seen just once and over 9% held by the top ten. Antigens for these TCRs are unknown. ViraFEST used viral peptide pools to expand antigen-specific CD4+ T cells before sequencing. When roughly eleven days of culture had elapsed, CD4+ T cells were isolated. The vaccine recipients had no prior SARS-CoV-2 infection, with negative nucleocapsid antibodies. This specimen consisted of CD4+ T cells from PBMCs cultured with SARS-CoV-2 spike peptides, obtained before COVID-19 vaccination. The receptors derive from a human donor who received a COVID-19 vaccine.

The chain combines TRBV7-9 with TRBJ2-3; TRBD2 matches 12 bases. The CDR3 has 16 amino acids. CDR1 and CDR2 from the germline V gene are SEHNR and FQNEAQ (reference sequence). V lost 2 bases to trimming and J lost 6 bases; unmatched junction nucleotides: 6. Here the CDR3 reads CASSLLAGGPSDTQYF. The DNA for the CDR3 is TGTGCCAGCAGCTTACTAGCGGGGGGGCCAAGTGATACGCAGTATTTT.

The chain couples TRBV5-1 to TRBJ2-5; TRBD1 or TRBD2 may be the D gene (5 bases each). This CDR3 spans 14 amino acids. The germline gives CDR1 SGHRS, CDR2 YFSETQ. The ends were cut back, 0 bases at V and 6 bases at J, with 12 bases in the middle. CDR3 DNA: TGCGCCAGCAGCTTGGTGGGACCGCCTCAGACCCAGTACTTC. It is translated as CASSLVGPPQTQYF.

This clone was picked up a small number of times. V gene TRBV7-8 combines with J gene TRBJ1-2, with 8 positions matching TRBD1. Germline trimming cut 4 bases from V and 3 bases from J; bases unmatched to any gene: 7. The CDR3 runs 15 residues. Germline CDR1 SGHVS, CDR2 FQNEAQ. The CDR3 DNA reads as TGTGCCAGCAGCTACGGACAGGGATTCGACTATGGCTACACCTTC. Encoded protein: CASSYGQGFDYGYTF.

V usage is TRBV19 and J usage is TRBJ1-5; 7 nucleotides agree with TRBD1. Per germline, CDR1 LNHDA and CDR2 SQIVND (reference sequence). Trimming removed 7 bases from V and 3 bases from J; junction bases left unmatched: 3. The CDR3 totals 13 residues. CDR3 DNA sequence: TGTGCCAGTAATGACAGGGACAATCAGCCCCAGCATTTT. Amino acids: CASNDRDNQPQHF.

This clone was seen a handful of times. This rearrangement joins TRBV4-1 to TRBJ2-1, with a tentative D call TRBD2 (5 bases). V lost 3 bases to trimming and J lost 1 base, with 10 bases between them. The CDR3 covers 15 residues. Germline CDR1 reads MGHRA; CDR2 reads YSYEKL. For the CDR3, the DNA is TGCGCCAGCAGCCATCTAGGAGGTTCCTACAATGAGCAGTTCTTC. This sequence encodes CASSHLGGSYNEQFF.

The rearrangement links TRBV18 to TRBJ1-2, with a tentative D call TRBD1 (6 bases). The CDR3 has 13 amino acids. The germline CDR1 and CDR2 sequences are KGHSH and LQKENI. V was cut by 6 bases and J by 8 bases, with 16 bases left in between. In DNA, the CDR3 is TGTGCCAGCTCTCCGGACGGGGGGCTGGGCTACACCTTC. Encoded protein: CASSPDGGLGYTF.

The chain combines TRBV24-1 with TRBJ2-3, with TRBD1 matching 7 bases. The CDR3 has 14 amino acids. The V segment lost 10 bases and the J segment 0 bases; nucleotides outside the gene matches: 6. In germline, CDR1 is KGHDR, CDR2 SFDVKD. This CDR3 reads CATGDRASTDTQYF. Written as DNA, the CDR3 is TGTGCCACAGGAGACAGGGCAAGCACAGATACGCAGTATTTT.

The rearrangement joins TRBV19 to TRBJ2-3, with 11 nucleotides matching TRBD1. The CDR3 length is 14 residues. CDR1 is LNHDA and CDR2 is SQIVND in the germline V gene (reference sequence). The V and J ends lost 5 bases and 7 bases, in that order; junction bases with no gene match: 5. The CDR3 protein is CASSPRTGGYTQYF. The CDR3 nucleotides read TGTGCCAGTAGTCCCAGGACAGGGGGCTATACGCAGTATTTT.

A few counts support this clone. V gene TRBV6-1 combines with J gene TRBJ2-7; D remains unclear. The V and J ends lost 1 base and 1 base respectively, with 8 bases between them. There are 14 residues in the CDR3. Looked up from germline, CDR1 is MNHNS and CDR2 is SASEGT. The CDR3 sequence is CASSEEPVSYEQYV. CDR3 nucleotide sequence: TGTGCCAGCAGTGAAGAGCCGGTTTCCTACGAGCAGTACGTC.

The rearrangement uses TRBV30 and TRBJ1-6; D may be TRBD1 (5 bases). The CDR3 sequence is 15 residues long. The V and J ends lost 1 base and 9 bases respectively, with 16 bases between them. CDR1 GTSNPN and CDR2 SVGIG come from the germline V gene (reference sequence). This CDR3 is CAWSGVLGVGSPLHF. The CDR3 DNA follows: TGTGCCTGGAGTGGCGTATTGGGGGTCGGTTCACCCCTCCACTTT.

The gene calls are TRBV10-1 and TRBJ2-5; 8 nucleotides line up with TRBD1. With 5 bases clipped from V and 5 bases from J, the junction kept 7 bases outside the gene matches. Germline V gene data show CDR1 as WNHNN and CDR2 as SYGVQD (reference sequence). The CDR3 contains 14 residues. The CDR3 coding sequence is TGCGCCAGCAGTTCAGGGGGCGCGAAGGAGACCCAGTACTTC. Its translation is CASSSGGAKETQYF.

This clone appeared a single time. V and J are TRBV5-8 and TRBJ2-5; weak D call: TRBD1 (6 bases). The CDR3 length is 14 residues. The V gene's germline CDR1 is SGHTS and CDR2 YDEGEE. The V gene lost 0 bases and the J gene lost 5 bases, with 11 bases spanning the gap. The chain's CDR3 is CASSLGGREETQYF. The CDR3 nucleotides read TGTGCCAGCAGCTTGGGGGGGCGCGAGGAGACCCAGTACTTC.

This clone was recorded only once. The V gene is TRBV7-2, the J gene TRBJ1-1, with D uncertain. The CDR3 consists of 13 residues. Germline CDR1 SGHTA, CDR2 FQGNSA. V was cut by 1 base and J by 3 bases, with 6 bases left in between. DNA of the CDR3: TGTGCCAGCAGCTTAGGGGCCTACACTGAAGCTTTCTTT. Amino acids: CASSLGAYTEAFF.

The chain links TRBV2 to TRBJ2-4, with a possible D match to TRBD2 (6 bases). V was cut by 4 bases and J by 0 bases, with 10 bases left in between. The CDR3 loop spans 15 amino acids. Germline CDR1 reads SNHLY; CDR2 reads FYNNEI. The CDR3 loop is CASSGAGLAKNIQYF. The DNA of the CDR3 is TGTGCCAGCAGTGGCGCGGGGTTAGCCAAAAACATTCAGTACTTC.

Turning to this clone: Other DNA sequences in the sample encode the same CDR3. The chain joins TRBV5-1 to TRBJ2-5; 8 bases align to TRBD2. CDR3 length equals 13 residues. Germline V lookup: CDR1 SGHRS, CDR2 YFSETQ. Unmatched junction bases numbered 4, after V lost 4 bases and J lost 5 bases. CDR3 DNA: TGCGCCAGCAGCCTCGGGGGGGAGGAGACCCAGTACTTC. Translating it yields CASSLGGEETQYF. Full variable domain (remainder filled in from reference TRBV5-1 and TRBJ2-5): KAGVTQTPRYLIKTRGQQVTLSCSPISGHRSVSWYQQTPGQGLQFLFEYFSETQRNKGNFPGRFSGRQFSNSRSEMNVSTLELGDSALYLCASSLGGEETQYFGPGTRLLVL.

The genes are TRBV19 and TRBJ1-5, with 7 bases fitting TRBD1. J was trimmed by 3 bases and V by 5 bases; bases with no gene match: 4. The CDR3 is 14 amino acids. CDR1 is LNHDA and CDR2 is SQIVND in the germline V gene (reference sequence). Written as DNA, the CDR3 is TGTGCCAGTAGTCCTGGACAGGACAATCAGCCCCAGCATTTT. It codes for CASSPGQDNQPQHF.

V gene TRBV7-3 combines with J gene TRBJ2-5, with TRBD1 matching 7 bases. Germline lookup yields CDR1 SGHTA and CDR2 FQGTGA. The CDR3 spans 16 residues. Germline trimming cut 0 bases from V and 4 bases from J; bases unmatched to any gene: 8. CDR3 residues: CASSLTATGDSETQYF. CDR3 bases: TGTGCCAGCAGCTTAACCGCTACAGGGGATTCAGAGACCCAGTACTTC.

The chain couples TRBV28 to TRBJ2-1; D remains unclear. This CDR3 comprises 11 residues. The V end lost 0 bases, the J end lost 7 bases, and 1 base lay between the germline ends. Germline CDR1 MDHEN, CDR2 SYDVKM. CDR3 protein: CASSLWNEQFF. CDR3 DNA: TGTGCCAGCAGTTTATGGAATGAGCAGTTCTTC.

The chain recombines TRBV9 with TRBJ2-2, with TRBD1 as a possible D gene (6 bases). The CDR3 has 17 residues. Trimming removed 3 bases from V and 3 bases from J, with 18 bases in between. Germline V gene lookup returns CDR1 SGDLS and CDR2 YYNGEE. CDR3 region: CASSGTATGPDTGELFF. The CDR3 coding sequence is TGTGCCAGCAGCGGTACGGCAACAGGGCCGGACACCGGGGAGCTGTTTTTT.

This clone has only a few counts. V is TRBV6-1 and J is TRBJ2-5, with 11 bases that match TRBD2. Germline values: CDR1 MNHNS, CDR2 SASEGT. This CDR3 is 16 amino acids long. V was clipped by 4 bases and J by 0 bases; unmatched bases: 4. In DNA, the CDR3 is TGTGCCAGCAGTGGGGGACTAGCGGTATACCAAGAGACCCAGTACTTC. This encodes CASSGGLAVYQETQYF.

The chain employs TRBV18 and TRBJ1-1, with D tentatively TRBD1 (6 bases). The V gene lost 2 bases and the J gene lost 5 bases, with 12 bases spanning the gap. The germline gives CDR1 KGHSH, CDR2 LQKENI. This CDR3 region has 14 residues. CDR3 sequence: CASSPGGAWTEAFF. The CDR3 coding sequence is TGTGCCAGCTCACCAGGGGGGGCATGGACTGAAGCTTTCTTT.

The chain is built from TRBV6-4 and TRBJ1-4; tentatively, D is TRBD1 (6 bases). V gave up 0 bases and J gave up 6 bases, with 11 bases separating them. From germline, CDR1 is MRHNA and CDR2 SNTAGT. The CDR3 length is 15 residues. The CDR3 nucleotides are TGTGCCAGCAGTGACTCCTGGGGGCTTGATGAAAAACTGTTTTTT. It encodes CASSDSWGLDEKLFF.

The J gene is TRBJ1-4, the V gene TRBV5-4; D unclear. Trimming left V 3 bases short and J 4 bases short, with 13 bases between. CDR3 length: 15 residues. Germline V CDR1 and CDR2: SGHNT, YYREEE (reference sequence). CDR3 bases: TGTGCCAGCAGCTCGGGTGGGCATCGTAATGAAAAACTGTTTTTT. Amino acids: CASSSGGHRNEKLFF.

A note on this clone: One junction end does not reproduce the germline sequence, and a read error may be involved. The CDR3 spells CASTETLGGQEAFF. The CDR3 bases are TGTGCCAGCACTGAAACCCTCGGGGGACAGGAAGCTTTCTTT. The chain recombines TRBV6-1 with TRBJ1-1; 7 bases are shared with TRBD1. Germline lookup yields CDR1 MNHNS and CDR2 SASEGT. The CDR3 contains 14 residues.